The clone carrying this T cell receptor (beta chain) was counted a single time. This sample was taken from a study of blood T cell repertoires in COVID-19. Background on the study: Donors in the United States, Italy and Spain gave samples during acute or convalescent COVID-19. Sources were T cells, B-cell-depleted T cells, or PBMCs; the material itself was cDNA or gDNA.

V dropped 1 base and J dropped 5 bases, with 5 bases sitting between them. CDR1 and CDR2 from the germline V gene are SGDLS and YYNGEE. The CDR3 covers 12 residues. Authors' processing steps: Amplified reference gene primers provided the basis for estimating nucleated cell counts. TCRdb keeps only in-frame clones here, not all; method: immunoSEQ multiplex PCR. For V, J and clone size, that table is used; D and trimming come from the DNA. The sample consists of some 260,000 clones, approximately 90% of them appearing once. Material for sequencing was peripheral blood. This chain connects TRBV9 to TRBJ2-3; TRBD1 might be the D (5 bases). This clonotype was sampled from a woman in her 40s who had recovered from COVID-19. The CDR3: CASSVQGDTQYF. In DNA form, the CDR3 reads TGTGCCAGCAGCGTACAGGGAGATACGCAGTATTTT.